The source of this T cell receptor (beta chain) is a study of shared clonotypes between healthy human individuals. Study in general: Three plates were used per donor for CD4 naive, three for CD4 memory, two for CD8 naive and one for CD8 memory. Study-level points and caveats: Lower generation probabilities were found for non-shared clonotypes than for those shared by all four donors.

Germline CDR1 reads MGHRA; CDR2 reads YSYEKL. V was shortened by 2 bases and J by 5 bases, with 12 bases between the two germline ends. CDR3 length: 14 residues. Remarks on this clone: Its cognate antigen is unknown.

It was 200 to 250 ng DNA, around 33,000 T cell genomes, that sorted-subset replicate PCRs used. Assay: immunoSEQ multiplex PCR; the TCRdb copy retains only in-frame clones and omits some. The data show roughly 320,000 clones, around 87% seen once. This chain links TRBV4-1 with TRBJ1-2; D is unclear. This sequence was found in a man aged 18 to 29 in good health. The sample taken for sequencing was memory CD8+ T cells sorted from blood. Documented subset: CD45RO+ cells pooled with CCR7-negative TemRA cells. This CDR3 reads CASSQLVTVYGYTF. The DNA for the CDR3 is TGCGCCAGCAGCCAATTGGTGACGGTGTATGGCTACACCTTC.